The 25 T cell receptor beta chains below come from one sample, sequenced in a study of shared clonotypes between healthy human individuals. TCRdb keeps only in-frame clones here, not all; method: immunoSEQ multiplex PCR. There are some 490,000 clones in the sample; approximately 80% occur only once, and 9.5% to 15% lies in the top ten. Sequenced material: PBMCs. The receptor source for this set is a woman in her thirties or forties in good health. Some clones in this sample may be carry-over from other donors' samples.

Comments on this clone: This sample also contains other DNA sequences that code for the same CDR3. This sequence joins TRBV7-2 and TRBJ2-7; TRBD2 matches 8 bases. Germline loops: CDR1 SGHTA, CDR2 FQGNSA. Germline trimming cut 2 bases from V and 2 bases from J; bases unmatched to any gene: 5. CDR3 length: 15 residues. The CDR3 nucleotides are TGTGCCAGCAGCTTACGAGCGGGAGTTACCTACGAGCAGTACTTC. Translating it yields CASSLRAGVTYEQYF.

As concerns this clone: Within the sample, other DNA sequences also encode this same CDR3. CDR3 region: CASSLRTSGTDTQYF. The CDR3, as DNA: TGTGCCAGCAGCCTTAGGACTAGCGGGACAGATACGCAGTATTTT. The rearrangement uses TRBV5-6 and TRBJ2-3; 11 bases fit TRBD2. CDR1 is SGHDT, CDR2 YYEEEE, per germline. V gave up 4 bases and J gave up 3 bases; unmatched junction bases: 4. The CDR3 has 15 amino acids.

The V call is TRBV14, the J call TRBJ1-5; D is ambiguous. CDR1 is SGHDN, CDR2 FVKESK, per germline. Between the trimmed V and J ends, which lost 0 bases and 5 bases, there was a span of 5 bases. The CDR3 is 13 amino acids. CDR3 sequence reads: CASSQDGDQPQHF. CDR3 in DNA: TGTGCCAGCAGCCAAGACGGGGATCAGCCCCAGCATTTT.

The V gene is TRBV27, the J gene TRBJ2-7, with a possible D match to TRBD2 (6 bases). The CDR3 has 14 amino acids. Trimming removed 4 bases from V and 0 bases from J, with 10 bases in between. Germline-derived CDR1 and CDR2 are MNHEY and SMNVEV (reference sequence). CDR3 amino acids: CASSSPGDSYEQYF. In DNA form, the CDR3 reads TGTGCCAGCAGTTCCCCGGGAGACTCCTACGAGCAGTACTTC.

The rearrangement uses TRBV27 and TRBJ2-2, with 16 nucleotides matching TRBD2. After removal of 5 bases from V and 5 bases from J, the junction contained 8 bases not matched to a gene. CDR1 MNHEY and CDR2 SMNVEV come from the germline V gene (reference sequence). This CDR3 has 18 amino acids. CDR3 DNA sequence: TGTGCCAGCAGTCCCCTGGGACTAGCGGGAGGGGGAACCGGGGAGCTGTTTTTT. Its translation is CASSPLGLAGGGTGELFF.

This clone showed up just once. The rearrangement links TRBV19 to TRBJ1-4; D is ambiguous. Germline values: CDR1 LNHDA, CDR2 SQIVND (reference sequence). V gave up 3 bases and J gave up 7 bases, with 6 bases separating them. The CDR3 length is 12 residues. The CDR3 is CASSIPFEKLFF. In DNA form, the CDR3 reads TGTGCCAGTAGTATCCCATTTGAAAAACTGTTTTTT.

In the case of this clone: A read error may produce the germline difference seen at one junction end. This specimen includes other DNA sequences encoding the same CDR3. The chain couples TRBV29-1 to TRBJ1-1; D unresolved. This CDR3 has 13 amino acids. Germline CDR1 and CDR2: SQVTM and ANQGSEA. CDR3 region: CSVEGESNTEAFF. The CDR3 DNA is TGCAGCGTTGAGGGAGAATCGAACACCGAAGCTTTCTTT.

This chain joins TRBV29-1 and TRBJ2-1; the D gene is possibly TRBD2 (5 bases). Trimming shortened V by 3 bases and J by 3 bases, and 9 bases separated the two germline ends. CDR3 length: 13 amino acids. From germline, CDR1 is SQVTM and CDR2 ANQGSEA. For the CDR3, the DNA is TGCAGCGTTGAGAGGGTAGGCTACAATGAGCAGTTCTTC. Encoded protein: CSVERVGYNEQFF.

In regard to this clone: Other DNA sequences in the sample encode the same CDR3. This rearrangement joins TRBV5-1 to TRBJ1-2; D might be TRBD1 (5 bases). The CDR3 totals 15 residues. V lost 0 bases, J lost 3 bases, and 12 bases lay in between. Germline CDR1 and CDR2: SGHRS and YFSETQ. The CDR3 nucleotides read TGCGCCAGCAGCTTGGCGCCAGGGCAGGACTATGGCTACACCTTC. It encodes CASSLAPGQDYGYTF.

This rearrangement joins TRBV4-1 to TRBJ2-1; D uncertain. The CDR3 extends over 13 amino acids. V lost 4 bases and J 8 bases, leaving 12 bases between the germline ends. Germline V gives CDR1 MGHRA, CDR2 YSYEKL. This CDR3 is CASSLELSYEQFF. For the CDR3, the DNA is TGCGCCAGCAGCCTTGAACTTAGCTATGAGCAGTTCTTC.

This rearrangement joins TRBV28 to TRBJ1-5, with D unresolved. Trimming took 3 bases from V and 0 from J, leaving 12 bases between them. The CDR3 is made up of 16 amino acids. Per the germline V gene, CDR1 is MDHEN and CDR2 is SYDVKM. CDR3 residues: CASSFRPGYSNQPQHF. In DNA form, the CDR3 reads TGTGCCAGCAGTTTTAGGCCAGGTTATAGCAATCAGCCCCAGCATTTT.

The CDR3 DNA reads TGTGCCAGCAGCTTGGGACAGATTAATGAAAAACTGTTTTTT. It translates to CASSLGQINEKLFF. The gene calls are TRBV5-8 and TRBJ1-4, with D maybe TRBD1 (5 bases). This CDR3 comprises 14 residues. Trimming stripped 0 bases from V and 4 bases from J, with 7 bases between. The germline gives CDR1 SGHTS, CDR2 YDEGEE. The whole variable domain, filled in from reference TRBV5-8 and TRBJ1-4, reads EAGVTQSPTHLIKTRGQQATLRCSPISGHTSVYWYQQALGLGLQFLLWYDEGEERNRGNFPPRFSGRQFPNYSSELNVNALELEDSALYLCASSLGQINEKLFFGSGTQLSVL.

The CDR3 loop reads CASSFAGTSGVTSQETQYF. CDR3 DNA sequence: TGTGCCAGCAGCTTCGCCGGGACTAGCGGGGTTACTTCCCAAGAGACCCAGTACTTC. The V and J genes are TRBV11-2 and TRBJ2-5, with 13 positions matching TRBD2. The CDR3 is 19 amino acids. Germline-derived CDR1 and CDR2 are SGHAT and FQNNGV. J gave up 1 base and V 3 bases, and 11 bases lay outside the gene matches. Drawing the rest from reference TRBV11-2 and TRBJ2-5, the complete variable domain is EAGVAQSPRYKIIEKRQSVAFWCNPISGHATLYWYQQILGQGPKLLIQFQNNGVVDDSQLPKDRFSAERLKGVDSTLKIQPAKLEDSAVYLCASSFAGTSGVTSQETQYFGPGTRLLVL.

The chain couples TRBV5-6 to TRBJ2-3; 10 bases line up with TRBD2. CDR1 and CDR2 from the germline V gene are SGHDT and YYEEEE. This CDR3 spans 14 amino acids. V lost 3 bases to trimming and J lost 4 bases; unmatched junction nucleotides: 2. CDR3 coding DNA: TGTGCCAGCAGCTACACTAGCGGGGCAGATACGCAGTATTTT. Translated: CASSYTSGADTQYF.

V usage is TRBV2 and J usage is TRBJ2-2; 8 positions match TRBD1. V shed 3 bases and J 0 bases; nucleotides not matched to a gene: 3. The germline V gene has CDR1 SNHLY and CDR2 FYNNEI. The CDR3 is 16 residues long. CDR3 sequence reads: CASSDRGPSNTGELFF. The DNA for the CDR3 is TGTGCCAGCAGTGACAGGGGGCCTTCGAACACCGGGGAGCTGTTTTTT.

The chain carries TRBV4-1 and TRBJ2-2, with 9 bases fitting TRBD2. This CDR3 is built from 18 residues. V shed 0 bases and J 4 bases; nucleotides not matched to a gene: 9. Germline CDR1 is MGHRA and CDR2 is YSYEKL. DNA of the CDR3: TGCGCCAGCAGCCAAGATAGGGCGGGAGGGCCAACCACCGGGGAGCTGTTTTTT. This encodes CASSQDRAGGPTTGELFF.

This rearrangement joins TRBV7-2 to TRBJ1-6; D is uncertain. With 6 bases removed from V and 4 bases from J, the gap between germline ends came to 4 bases. Germline CDR1 SGHTA, CDR2 FQGNSA. The CDR3 has 12 amino acids. In DNA, the CDR3 is TGTGCCAGCAGTTCATATAATTCACCCCTCCACTTT. Its translation: CASSSYNSPLHF.

This chain joins TRBV6-4 and TRBJ2-1, with 14 positions matching TRBD2. From germline, CDR1 is MRHNA and CDR2 SNTAGT. With V trimmed by 6 bases and J by 8 bases, 3 bases remained unmatched. CDR3 length: 14 residues. The CDR3 spells CASSRTSGRYEQFF. The DNA of the CDR3 is TGTGCCAGCAGCCGGACTAGCGGGAGGTATGAGCAGTTCTTC.

The chain joins TRBV29-1 to TRBJ2-3; D possibly matches TRBD1 or TRBD2 (5 bases each). The CDR3 runs 13 residues. V lost 4 bases and J 6 bases, leaving 14 bases between the germline ends. The germline CDR1 and CDR2 sequences are SQVTM and ANQGSEA. The DNA for the CDR3 is TGCAGCGTTGCCCCCCTCCGGGACGATACGCAGTATTTT. It encodes CSVAPLRDDTQYF.

This chain uses TRBV5-5 with TRBJ1-2, with D possibly matching TRBD1 (6 bases). With 4 bases removed from V and 4 bases from J, the gap between germline ends came to 14 bases. This CDR3 comprises 14 residues. Looked up from germline, CDR1 is SGHKS and CDR2 is YYEKEE (reference sequence). Here the CDR3 reads CASSQTDSGYGYTF. The CDR3 DNA sequence: TGTGCCAGCAGCCAAACGGACAGTGGCTATGGCTACACCTTC. Full variable domain (missing parts from reference TRBV5-5 and TRBJ1-2): DAGVTQSPTHLIKTRGQQVTLRCSPISGHKSVSWYQQVLGQGPQFIFQYYEKEERGRGNFPDRFSARQFPNYSSELNVNALLLGDSALYLCASSQTDSGYGYTFGSGTRLTVV.

This chain uses TRBV9 with TRBJ2-3; 7 nucleotides align to TRBD1. V lost 0 bases to trimming and J lost 2 bases; unmatched junction nucleotides: 9. This CDR3 has 17 residues. The germline V gene has CDR1 SGDLS and CDR2 YYNGEE. CDR3 protein: CASSVEAGQAPTDTQYF. CDR3 nucleotides: TGTGCCAGCAGCGTAGAGGCCGGACAGGCCCCCACAGATACGCAGTATTTT.

In regard to this clone: This may be a read error: a much more frequent sequence differs by one nucleotide. At the DNA level, this CDR3 is encoded by other sequences in the same sample as well. The V and J genes are TRBV6-4 and TRBJ2-1; either TRBD1 or TRBD2 may supply D (5 bases each). The CDR3 consists of 16 residues. Trimming left V 2 bases short and J 8 bases short, with 19 bases between. Germline V gene lookup returns CDR1 MRHNA and CDR2 SNTAGT. CDR3 nucleotides: TGTGCCAGCAGTGACGCTCAAGGGACCCCCAGCGATGAGCAGTTCTTC. Its translation is CASSDAQGTPSDEQFF.

The chain has TRBV5-1 and TRBJ2-2; 10 bases agree with TRBD1. There are 15 residues in the CDR3. The ends lost 3 bases at V and 7 bases at J; junction bases unmatched: 6. Germline CDR1 and CDR2: SGHRS and YFSETQ. The CDR3 sequence: CASSSTGGAGGELFF. The CDR3 nucleotides read TGCGCCAGCAGCTCGACAGGGGGCGCGGGCGGGGAGCTGTTTTTT. Full variable domain (remainder filled in from reference TRBV5-1 and TRBJ2-2): KAGVTQTPRYLIKTRGQQVTLSCSPISGHRSVSWYQQTPGQGLQFLFEYFSETQRNKGNFPGRFSGRQFSNSRSEMNVSTLELGDSALYLCASSSTGGAGGELFFGEGSRLTVL.

V is TRBV27 and J is TRBJ2-5, with 11 bases aligning to TRBD1. Germline CDR1 MNHEY, CDR2 SMNVEV (reference sequence). V gave up 5 bases and J gave up 3 bases; unmatched junction bases: 8. This CDR3 is built from 16 residues. The CDR3 is CASSPPGTGGKETQYF. CDR3 DNA: TGTGCCAGCAGTCCCCCTGGGACAGGGGGTAAAGAGACCCAGTACTTC.

This clone was counted a single time. This chain connects TRBV27 to TRBJ2-1; the D gene is possibly TRBD2 (6 bases). The CDR3 runs 16 residues. From germline, CDR1 is MNHEY and CDR2 SMNVEV (reference sequence). The ends were cut back, 0 bases at V and 5 bases at J, with 14 bases in the middle. The CDR3: CASSLSHRERDNEQFF. The CDR3 DNA is TGTGCCAGCAGTTTATCGCATCGGGAGAGGGACAATGAGCAGTTCTTC.